The following is a T cell receptor (beta chain) sequence with its context. This may stem from a read error, because a much larger clone lies one nucleotide away. The sample belongs to a study of T cells in Graves' hyperthyroidism and ophthalmopathy. The CDR3 sequence is 16 residues long. Germline CDR1 LGHNA, CDR2 YNFKEQ. RNA transcripts provided the source from which TCR beta CDR3 regions were amplified. Initially, a first-round RT-PCR of the TCR CDR3 employed the HTBI primer set. TCRdb independently ran MiXCR on the multiplex PCR reads; one entry per CDR3 protein. Of roughly 350,000 distinct CDR3 sequences in the sample, roughly 15% were seen once.

V is TRBV4-2 and J is TRBJ2-7; D not resolved. What was sequenced was blood. The origin of this receptor is a woman aged 25 to 39 with Graves' ophthalmopathy. CDR3 sequence reads: CASSQDDHPPSYELYF. The CDR3 coding sequence is TGTGCCAGCAGCCAAGATGATCACCCGCCCTCCTACGAGCTGTACTTC.